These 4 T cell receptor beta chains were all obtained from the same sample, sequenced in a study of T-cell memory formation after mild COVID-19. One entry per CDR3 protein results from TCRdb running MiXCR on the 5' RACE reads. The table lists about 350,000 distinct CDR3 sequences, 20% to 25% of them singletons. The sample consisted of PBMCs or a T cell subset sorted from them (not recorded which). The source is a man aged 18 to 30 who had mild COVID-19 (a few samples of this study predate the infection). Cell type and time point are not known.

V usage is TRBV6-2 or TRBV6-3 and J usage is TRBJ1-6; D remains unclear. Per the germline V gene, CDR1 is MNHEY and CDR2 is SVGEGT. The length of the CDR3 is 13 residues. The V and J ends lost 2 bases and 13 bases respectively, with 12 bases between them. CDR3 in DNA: TGTGCCAGCAGTTACAGCGGGAGAAGCCCCCTCCACTTT. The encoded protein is CASSYSGRSPLHF.

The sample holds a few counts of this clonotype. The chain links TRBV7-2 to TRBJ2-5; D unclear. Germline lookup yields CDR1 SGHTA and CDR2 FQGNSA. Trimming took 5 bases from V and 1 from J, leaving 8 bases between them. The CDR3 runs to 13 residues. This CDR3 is CASSRATQETQYF. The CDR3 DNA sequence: TGTGCCAGCAGCCGCGCCACCCAAGAGACCCAGTACTTC.

The CDR3 bases are TGTGCCAGCAGACTCCTTAGCGGGGGGGCGTCTACCGGGGAGCTGTTTTTT. It yields the protein CASRLLSGGASTGELFF. J is TRBJ2-2 and V is TRBV7-6; 11 positions match TRBD2. This CDR3 comprises 17 residues. The V gene's germline CDR1 is SGHVS and CDR2 FNYEAQ. The V segment lost 6 bases and the J segment 5 bases; nucleotides outside the gene matches: 11.

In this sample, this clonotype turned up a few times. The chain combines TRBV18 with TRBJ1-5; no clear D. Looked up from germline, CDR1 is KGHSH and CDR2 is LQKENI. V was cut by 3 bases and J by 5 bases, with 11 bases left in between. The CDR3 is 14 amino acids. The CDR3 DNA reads TGTGCCAGCTCACCGACCGCGAGGGATCAGCCCCAGCATTTT. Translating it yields CASSPTARDQPQHF.